This T cell receptor beta chain was captured by sequencing in a study of radiotherapy plus CTLA-4 blockade in lung cancer. Study-wide findings and caveats: Per reports, early blood T cell clone dynamics, plus interferon-beta, forecast response most strongly. There was expansion of tumor-derived TCR clones in blood after radiotherapy plus ipilimumab.

The germline CDR1 and CDR2 sequences are SQVTM and ANQGSEA. V was pared by 4 bases and J by 4 bases, with 5 bases of the junction left unmatched. The CDR3 length is 13 residues. This table comes from immunoSEQ multiplex PCR, and its TCRdb copy is limited to in-frame clones, with some not included. The table has about 45,000 clones, about 67% seen once. With regard to this clone: Its specificity is unknown.

This sequence joins TRBV29-1 and TRBJ2-5; 8 nucleotides agree with TRBD1. The clonotype was recovered from a human donor with non-small cell lung cancer who had a partial response to radiotherapy plus ipilimumab. Sequenced here: peripheral blood, sampled from a patient treated with radiotherapy plus ipilimumab. The CDR3 nucleotides read TGCAGCGTTGGAGAAGACAGGGGAGAGACCCAGTACTTC. This sequence encodes CSVGEDRGETQYF.